This TCR beta chain appears in the sequencing data of a study of blood T cell repertoires in COVID-19. Repertoires were generated with immunoSEQ multiplex PCR, while TCRdb's copy carries only in-frame clones and drops some. The sample carries 200,000 to 250,000 clones, about 79% recorded once. Sequenced sample: PBMCs or T cells enriched from blood (not recorded which). This receptor was identified in a woman aged 55 to 70 who had recovered from COVID-19.

The CDR3 is CASSDSYGYTF. CDR3 DNA sequence: TGTGCCAGCAGTGACAGCTATGGCTACACCTTC. The rearrangement links TRBV6-1 to TRBJ1-2; D is unclear. Germline V lookup: CDR1 MNHNS, CDR2 SASEGT. The CDR3 contains 11 residues. V shed 3 bases and J shed 4 bases, with 3 bases lying between them.